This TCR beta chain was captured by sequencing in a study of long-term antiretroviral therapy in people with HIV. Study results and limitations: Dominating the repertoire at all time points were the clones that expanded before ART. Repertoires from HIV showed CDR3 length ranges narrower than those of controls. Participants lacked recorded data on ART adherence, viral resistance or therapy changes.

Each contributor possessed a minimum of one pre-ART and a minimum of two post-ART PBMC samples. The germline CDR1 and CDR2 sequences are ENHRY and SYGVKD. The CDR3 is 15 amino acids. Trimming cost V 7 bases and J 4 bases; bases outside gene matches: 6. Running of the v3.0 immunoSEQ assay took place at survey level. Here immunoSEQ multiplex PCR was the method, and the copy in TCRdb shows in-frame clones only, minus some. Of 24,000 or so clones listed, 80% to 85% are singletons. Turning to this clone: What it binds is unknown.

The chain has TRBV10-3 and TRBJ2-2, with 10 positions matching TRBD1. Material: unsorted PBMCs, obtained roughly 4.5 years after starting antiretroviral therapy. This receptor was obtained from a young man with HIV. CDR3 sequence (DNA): TGTGCCATCAACTCCGGGACAGGGGCCACCGGGGAGCTGTTTTTT. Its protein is CAINSGTGATGELFF.